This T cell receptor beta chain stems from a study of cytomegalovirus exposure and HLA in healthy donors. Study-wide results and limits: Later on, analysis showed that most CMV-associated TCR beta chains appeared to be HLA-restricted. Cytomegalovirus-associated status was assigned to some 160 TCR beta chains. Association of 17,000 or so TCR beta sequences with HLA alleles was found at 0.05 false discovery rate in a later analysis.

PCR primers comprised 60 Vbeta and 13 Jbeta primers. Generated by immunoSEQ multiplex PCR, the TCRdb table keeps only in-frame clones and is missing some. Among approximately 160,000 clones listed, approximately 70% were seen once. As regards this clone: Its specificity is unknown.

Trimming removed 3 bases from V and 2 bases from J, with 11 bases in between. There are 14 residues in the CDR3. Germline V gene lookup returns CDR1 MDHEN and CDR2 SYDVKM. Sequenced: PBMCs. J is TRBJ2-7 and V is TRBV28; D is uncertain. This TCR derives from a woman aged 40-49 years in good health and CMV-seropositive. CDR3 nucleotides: TGTGCCAGCAGTTTGTTGGGCTCGACCTACGAGCAGTACTTC. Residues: CASSLLGSTYEQYF. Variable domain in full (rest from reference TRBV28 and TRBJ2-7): DVKVTQSSRYLVKRTGEKVFLECVQDMDHENMFWYRQDPGLGLRLIYFSYDVKMKEKGDIPEGYSVSREKKERFSLILESASTNQTSMYLCASSLLGSTYEQYFGPGTRLTVT.